Sequencing of this T cell receptor (beta chain) was carried out in a study of T-cell memory formation after mild COVID-19. Overall study results and limits: Those CD4+ clones that contracted were mainly in CM and EM (CD8+ ones in EMRA).

TCRdb analysed the 5' RACE reads with MiXCR anew, one entry per CDR3 protein. The repertoire holds about half a million distinct CDR3 sequences, around a sixth seen once, with 12% in the top ten. As regards this clonotype: The antigen remains unidentified.

V shed 7 bases and J shed 6 bases, with 13 bases lying between them. CDR1 is SEHNR, CDR2 FQNEAQ, per germline (reference sequence). The CDR3 covers 13 residues. The chain combines TRBV7-9 with TRBJ2-1, with D possibly matching TRBD1 (6 bases). What was sequenced was PBMCs or a T cell subset sorted from them (not recorded which). This clonotype was obtained from an adult woman who had mild COVID-19 (a few samples of this study predate the infection). Cell type and time point are not known. The CDR3 DNA is TGTGCCAGCATCCACCCCAGGGGCAATGAGCAGTTCTTC. Translated, it gives CASIHPRGNEQFF. Together with reference TRBV7-9 and TRBJ2-1, the CDR3 gives the full variable domain: DTGVSQNPRHKITKRGQNVTFRCDPISEHNRLYWYRQTLGQGPEFLTYFQNEAQLEKSRLLSDRFSAERPKGSFSTLEIQRTEQGDSAMYLCASIHPRGNEQFFGPGTRLTVL.